This T cell receptor beta chain comes out of a study of OX40 agonist ivuxolimab in advanced cancers. In the study overall: Ivuxolimab, an agonistic anti-OX40 (CD134) antibody, was given to patients. Whole-study findings and limits: At 0.1 to 3.0 mg/kg and by week 6, clonal expansion occurred in CD4+ and CD8+ blood T cells.

Clones were sequenced by immunoSEQ multiplex PCR, and TCRdb holds only the in-frame ones, with some missing. This table has around 63,000 clones, 85% to 95% appearing once. CDR3 length: 13 amino acids. V lost 2 bases, J lost 4 bases, and 8 bases lay in between. Looked up from germline, CDR1 is SGHTA and CDR2 is FQGTGA. Of note for this clone: As yet, its antigen is unknown.

The gene calls are TRBV7-3 and TRBJ1-2; no definite D call. The sample was CD4+ or CD8+ T cells sorted from blood, taken in a trial of the OX40 agonist ivuxolimab. The clonotype was recovered from an adult with an advanced solid tumor such as melanoma, head and neck, liver or kidney cancer. CDR3 amino acids: CASSLRFLYGYTF. CDR3 bases: TGTGCCAGCAGCTTACGGTTCCTCTATGGCTACACCTTC.